This TCR beta chain was retrieved from a study of OX40 agonist ivuxolimab in advanced cancers. Sequencing was performed with immunoSEQ multiplex PCR; in TCRdb, only in-frame clones are kept and a portion is missing. Found here are about 37,000 clones, around four fifths of them singletons; the top ten hold just under 40%. About this clone: Its antigen is not identified.

CDR3 length: 13 amino acids. V was cut by 0 bases and J by 16 bases, with 13 bases left in between. The V gene's germline CDR1 is SGHTA and CDR2 FQGTGA. General study results and limits: The study found that CD8+ T cells averaged more expanded clones than CD4+.

The chain links TRBV7-3 to TRBJ1-6; D unclear. The TCR was taken from an adult with an advanced solid tumor such as melanoma, head and neck, liver or kidney cancer. Sequenced material: CD4+ or CD8+ T cells sorted from blood, taken in a trial of the OX40 agonist ivuxolimab. This chain's CDR3 is CASSLTLTSRLHF. For the CDR3, the DNA is TGTGCCAGCAGCTTAACTCTCACCAGCAGACTCCACTTT.